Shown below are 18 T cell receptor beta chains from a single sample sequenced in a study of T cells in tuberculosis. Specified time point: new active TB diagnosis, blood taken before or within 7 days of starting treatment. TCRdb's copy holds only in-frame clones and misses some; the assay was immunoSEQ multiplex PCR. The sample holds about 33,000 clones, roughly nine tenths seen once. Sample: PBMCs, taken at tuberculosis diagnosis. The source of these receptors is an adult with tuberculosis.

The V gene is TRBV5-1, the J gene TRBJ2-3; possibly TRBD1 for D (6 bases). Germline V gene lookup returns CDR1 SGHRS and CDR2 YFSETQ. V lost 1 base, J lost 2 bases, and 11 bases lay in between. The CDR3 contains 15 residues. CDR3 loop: CASSLMGANTDTQYF. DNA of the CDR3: TGCGCCAGCAGCTTGATGGGGGCTAACACAGATACGCAGTATTTT.

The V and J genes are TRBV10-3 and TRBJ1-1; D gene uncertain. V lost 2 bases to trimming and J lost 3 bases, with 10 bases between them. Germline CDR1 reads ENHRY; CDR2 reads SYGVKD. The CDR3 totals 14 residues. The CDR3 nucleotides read TGTGCCATCAGTGAGGCGGGATCGGACACTGAAGCTTTCTTT. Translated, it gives CAISEAGSDTEAFF.

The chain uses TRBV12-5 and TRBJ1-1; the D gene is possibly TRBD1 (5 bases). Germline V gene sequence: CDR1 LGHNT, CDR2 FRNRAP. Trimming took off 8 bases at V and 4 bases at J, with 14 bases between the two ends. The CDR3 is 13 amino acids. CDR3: CASTSPGSTEAFF. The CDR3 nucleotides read TGTGCTAGTACCTCCCCAGGGTCCACTGAAGCTTTCTTT. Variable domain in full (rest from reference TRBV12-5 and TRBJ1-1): DARVTQTPRHKVTEMGQEVTMRCQPILGHNTVFWYRQTMMQGLELLAYFRNRAPLDDSGMPKDRFSAEMPDATLATLKIQPSEPRDSAVYFCASTSPGSTEAFFGQGTRLTVV.

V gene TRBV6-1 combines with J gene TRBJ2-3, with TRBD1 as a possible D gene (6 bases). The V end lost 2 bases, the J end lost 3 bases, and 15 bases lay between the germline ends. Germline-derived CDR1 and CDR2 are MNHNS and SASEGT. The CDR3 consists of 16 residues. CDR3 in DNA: TGTGCCAGCAGTGAAAACTGGGACATGGGTACAGATACGCAGTATTTT. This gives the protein CASSENWDMGTDTQYF.

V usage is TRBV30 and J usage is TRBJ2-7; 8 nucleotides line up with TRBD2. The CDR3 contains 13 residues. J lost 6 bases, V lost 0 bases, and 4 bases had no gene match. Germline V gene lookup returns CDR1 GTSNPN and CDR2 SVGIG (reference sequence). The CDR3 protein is CAWSVESGGEQYF. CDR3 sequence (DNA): TGTGCCTGGAGTGTGGAGAGCGGGGGCGAGCAGTACTTC.

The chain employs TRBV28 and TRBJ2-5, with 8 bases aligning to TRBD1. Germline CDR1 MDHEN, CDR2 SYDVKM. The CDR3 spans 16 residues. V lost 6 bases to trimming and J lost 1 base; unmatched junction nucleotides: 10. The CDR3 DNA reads TGTGCCAGCAGACCGGCCCGCGGGACAGGCCAAGAGACCCAGTACTTC. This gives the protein CASRPARGTGQETQYF. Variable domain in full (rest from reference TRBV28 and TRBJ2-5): DVKVTQSSRYLVKRTGEKVFLECVQDMDHENMFWYRQDPGLGLRLIYFSYDVKMKEKGDIPEGYSVSREKKERFSLILESASTNQTSMYLCASRPARGTGQETQYFGPGTRLLVL.

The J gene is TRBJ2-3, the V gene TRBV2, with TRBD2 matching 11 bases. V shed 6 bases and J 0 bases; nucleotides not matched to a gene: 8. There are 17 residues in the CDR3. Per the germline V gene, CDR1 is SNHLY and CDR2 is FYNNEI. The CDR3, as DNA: TGTGCCAGCAGGGAACCGGGACTAGCGGCTAGCACAGATACGCAGTATTTT. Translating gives CASREPGLAASTDTQYF.

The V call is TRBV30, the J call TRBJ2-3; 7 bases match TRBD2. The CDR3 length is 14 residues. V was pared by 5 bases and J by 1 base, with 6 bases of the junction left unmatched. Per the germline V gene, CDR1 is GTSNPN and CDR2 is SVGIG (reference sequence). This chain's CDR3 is CAWSGGSGTDTQYF. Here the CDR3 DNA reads TGTGCCTGGTCTGGCGGGAGTGGCACAGATACGCAGTATTTT.

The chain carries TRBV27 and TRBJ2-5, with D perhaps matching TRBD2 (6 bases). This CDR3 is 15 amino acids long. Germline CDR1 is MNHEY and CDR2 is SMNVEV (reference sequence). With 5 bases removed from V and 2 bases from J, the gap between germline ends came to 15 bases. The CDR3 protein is CASSPGGVGQETQYF. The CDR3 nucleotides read TGTGCCAGCAGTCCGGGCGGGGTGGGGCAAGAGACCCAGTACTTC.

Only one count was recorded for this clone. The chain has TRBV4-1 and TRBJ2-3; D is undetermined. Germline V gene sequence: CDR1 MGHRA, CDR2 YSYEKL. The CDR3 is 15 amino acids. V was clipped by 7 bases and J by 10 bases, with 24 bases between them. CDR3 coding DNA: TGCGCCAGCACGCGAGGCCCTCGGGTGGGTAGTCCGCAGTATTTT. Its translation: CASTRGPRVGSPQYF.

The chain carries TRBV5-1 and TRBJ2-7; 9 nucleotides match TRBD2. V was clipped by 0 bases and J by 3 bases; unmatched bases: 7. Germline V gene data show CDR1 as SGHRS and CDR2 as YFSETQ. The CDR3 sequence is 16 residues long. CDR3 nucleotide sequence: TGCGCCAGCAGCTTGGAGGGGACTAGCCCCATCTACGAGCAGTACTTC. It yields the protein CASSLEGTSPIYEQYF.

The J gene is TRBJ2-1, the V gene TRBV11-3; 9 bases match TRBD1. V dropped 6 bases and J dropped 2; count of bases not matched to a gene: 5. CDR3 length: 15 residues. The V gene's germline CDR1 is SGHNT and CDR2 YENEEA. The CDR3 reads CASSLGQGTYNEQFF. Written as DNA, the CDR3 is TGTGCCAGCAGTTTGGGACAGGGAACCTACAATGAGCAGTTCTTC.

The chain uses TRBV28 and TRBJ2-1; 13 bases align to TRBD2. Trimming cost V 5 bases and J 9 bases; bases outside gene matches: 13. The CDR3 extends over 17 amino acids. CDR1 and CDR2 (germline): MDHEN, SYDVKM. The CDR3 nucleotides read TGTGCCAGCAGTCGGACTAGCGGGGGCCTCGGAGGGGGTGAGCAGTTCTTC. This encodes CASSRTSGGLGGGEQFF.

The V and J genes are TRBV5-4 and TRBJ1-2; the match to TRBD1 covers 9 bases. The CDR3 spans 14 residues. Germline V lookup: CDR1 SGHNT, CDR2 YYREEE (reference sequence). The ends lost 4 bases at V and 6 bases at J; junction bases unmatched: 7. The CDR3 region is CASSTRDREHGYTF. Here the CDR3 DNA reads TGTGCCAGCAGCACTCGGGACAGGGAACATGGCTACACCTTC.

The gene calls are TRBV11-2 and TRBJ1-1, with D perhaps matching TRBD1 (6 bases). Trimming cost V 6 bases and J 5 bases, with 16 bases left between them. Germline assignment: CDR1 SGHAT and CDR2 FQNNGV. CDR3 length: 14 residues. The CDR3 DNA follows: TGTGCCAGCAGGAGGGGGGGTGAGGGAACTGAAGCTTTCTTT. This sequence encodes CASRRGGEGTEAFF.

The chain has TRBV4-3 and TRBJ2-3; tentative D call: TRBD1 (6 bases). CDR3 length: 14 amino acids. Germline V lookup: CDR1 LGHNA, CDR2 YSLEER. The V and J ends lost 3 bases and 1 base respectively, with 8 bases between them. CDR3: CASSQDRGTDTQYF. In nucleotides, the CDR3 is TGCGCCAGCAGCCAGGACAGAGGCACAGATACGCAGTATTTT.

The CDR3 nucleotides read TGTGCCAGCAGCACCAGCGGGGGTAGCACAGATACGCAGTATTTT. This codes for CASSTSGGSTDTQYF. The rearrangement links TRBV7-2 to TRBJ2-3, with 8 bases identical to TRBD2. CDR1 and CDR2 (germline): SGHTA, FQGNSA. Germline trimming cut 5 bases from V and 0 bases from J; bases unmatched to any gene: 4. The CDR3 totals 15 residues. The complete variable domain, with remaining parts taken from reference TRBV7-2 and TRBJ2-3, reads GAGVSQSPSNKVTEKGKDVELRCDPISGHTALYWYRQSLGQGLEFLIYFQGNSAPDKSGLPSDRFSAERTGGSVSTLTIQRTQQEDSAVYLCASSTSGGSTDTQYFGPGTRLTVL.

The DNA for the CDR3 is TGTGCCAGCAGCCACCTAGCGGGGGCCACCTACGAGCAGTACTTC. It encodes CASSHLAGATYEQYF. The rearrangement joins TRBV14 to TRBJ2-7, with 10 bases fitting TRBD2. After removal of 3 bases from V and 2 bases from J, the junction contained 4 bases not matched to a gene. Per the germline V gene, CDR1 is SGHDN and CDR2 is FVKESK. The CDR3 sequence is 15 residues long.